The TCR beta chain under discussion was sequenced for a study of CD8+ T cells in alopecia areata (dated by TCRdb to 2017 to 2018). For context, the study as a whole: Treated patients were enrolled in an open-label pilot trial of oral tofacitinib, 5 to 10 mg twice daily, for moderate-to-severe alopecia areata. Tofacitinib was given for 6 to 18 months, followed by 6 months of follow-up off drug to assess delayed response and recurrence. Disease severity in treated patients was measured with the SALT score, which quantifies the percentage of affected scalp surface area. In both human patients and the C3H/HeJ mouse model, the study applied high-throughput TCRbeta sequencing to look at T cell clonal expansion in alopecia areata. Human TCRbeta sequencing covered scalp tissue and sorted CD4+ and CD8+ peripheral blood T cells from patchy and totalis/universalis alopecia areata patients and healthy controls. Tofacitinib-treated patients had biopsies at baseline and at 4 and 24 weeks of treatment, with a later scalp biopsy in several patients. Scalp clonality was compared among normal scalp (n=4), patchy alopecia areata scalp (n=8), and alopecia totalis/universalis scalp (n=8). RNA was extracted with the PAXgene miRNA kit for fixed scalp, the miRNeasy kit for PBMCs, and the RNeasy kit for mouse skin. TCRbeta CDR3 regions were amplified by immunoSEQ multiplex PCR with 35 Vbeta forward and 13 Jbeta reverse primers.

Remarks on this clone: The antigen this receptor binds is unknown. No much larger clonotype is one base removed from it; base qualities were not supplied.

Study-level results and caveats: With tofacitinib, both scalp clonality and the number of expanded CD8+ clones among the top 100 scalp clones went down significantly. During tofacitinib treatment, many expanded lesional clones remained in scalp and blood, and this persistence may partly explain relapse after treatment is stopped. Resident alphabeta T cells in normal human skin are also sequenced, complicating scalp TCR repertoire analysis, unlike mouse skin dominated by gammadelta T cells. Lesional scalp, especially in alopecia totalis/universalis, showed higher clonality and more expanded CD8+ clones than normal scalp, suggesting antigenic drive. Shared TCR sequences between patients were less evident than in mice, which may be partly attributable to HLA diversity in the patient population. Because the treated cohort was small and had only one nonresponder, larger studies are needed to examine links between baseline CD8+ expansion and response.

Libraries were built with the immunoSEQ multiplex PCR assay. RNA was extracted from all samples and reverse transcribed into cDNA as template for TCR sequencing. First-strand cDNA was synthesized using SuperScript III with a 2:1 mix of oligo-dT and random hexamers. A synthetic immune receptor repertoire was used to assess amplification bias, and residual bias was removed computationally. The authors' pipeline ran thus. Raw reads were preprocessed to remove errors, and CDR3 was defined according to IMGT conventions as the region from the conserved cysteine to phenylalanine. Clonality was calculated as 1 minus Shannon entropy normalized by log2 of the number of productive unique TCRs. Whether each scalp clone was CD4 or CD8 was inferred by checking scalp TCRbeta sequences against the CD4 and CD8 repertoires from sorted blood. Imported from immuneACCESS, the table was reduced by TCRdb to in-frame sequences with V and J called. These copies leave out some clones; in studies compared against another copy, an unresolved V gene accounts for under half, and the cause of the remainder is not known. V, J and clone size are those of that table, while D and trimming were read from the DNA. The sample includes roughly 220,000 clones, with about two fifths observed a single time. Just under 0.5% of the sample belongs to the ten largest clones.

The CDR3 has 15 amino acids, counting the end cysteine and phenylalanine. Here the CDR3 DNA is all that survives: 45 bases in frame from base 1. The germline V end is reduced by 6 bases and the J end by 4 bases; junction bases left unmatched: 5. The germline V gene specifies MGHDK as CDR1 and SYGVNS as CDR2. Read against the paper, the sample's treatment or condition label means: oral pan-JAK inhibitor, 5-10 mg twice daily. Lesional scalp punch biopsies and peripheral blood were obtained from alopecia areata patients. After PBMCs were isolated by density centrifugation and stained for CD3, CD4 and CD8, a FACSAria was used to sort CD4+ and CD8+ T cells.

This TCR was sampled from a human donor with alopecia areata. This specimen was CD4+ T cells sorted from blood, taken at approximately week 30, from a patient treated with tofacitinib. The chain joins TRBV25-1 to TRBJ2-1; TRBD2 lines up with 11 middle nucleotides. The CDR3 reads CASSSGTSGYNEQFF. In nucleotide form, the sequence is TGTGCCAGCAGCAGCGGGACTAGCGGTTACAATGAGCAGTTCTTC.